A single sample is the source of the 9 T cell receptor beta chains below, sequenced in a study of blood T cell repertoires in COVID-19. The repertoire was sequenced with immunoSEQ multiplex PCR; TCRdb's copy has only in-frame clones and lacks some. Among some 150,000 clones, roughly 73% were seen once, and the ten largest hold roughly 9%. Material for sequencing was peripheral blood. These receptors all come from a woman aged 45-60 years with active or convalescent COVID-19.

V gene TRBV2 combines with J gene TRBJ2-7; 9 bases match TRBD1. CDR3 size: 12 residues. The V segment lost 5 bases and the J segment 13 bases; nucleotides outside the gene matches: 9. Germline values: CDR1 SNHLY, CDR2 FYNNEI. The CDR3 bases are TGTGCCAGCAGTTCCCGGGACAGGGCTTGCTACTTC. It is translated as CASSSRDRACYF. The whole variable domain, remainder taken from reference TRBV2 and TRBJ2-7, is EPEVTQTPSHQVTQMGQEVILRCVPISNHLYFYWYRQILGQKVEFLVSFYNNEISEKSEIFDDQFSVERPDGSNFTLKIRSTKLEDSAMYFCASSSRDRACYFGPGTRLTVT.

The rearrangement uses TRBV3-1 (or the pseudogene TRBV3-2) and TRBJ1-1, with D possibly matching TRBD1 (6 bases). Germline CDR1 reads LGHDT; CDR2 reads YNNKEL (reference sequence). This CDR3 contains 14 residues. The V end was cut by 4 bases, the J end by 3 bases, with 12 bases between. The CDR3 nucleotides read TGTGCCAGCAGCCGGGGGCGACGGGACACTGAAGCTTTCTTT. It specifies CASSRGRRDTEAFF.

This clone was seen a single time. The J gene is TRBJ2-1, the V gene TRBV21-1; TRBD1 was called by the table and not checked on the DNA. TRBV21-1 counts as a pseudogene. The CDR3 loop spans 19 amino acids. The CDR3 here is CASSKNAPPGQKKPYEQFF. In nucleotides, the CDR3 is TGTGCCAGCAGCAAAAATGCCCCCCCGGGACAGAAAAAACCCTATGAGCAGTTCTTC.

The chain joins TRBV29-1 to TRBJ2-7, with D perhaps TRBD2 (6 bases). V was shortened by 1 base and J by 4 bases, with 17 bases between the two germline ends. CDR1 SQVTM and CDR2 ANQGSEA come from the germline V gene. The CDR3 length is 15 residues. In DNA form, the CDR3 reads TGCAGCGTTGAAGGGCCCAGGGAGGCACGATACGAGCAGTACTTC. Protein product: CSVEGPREARYEQYF.

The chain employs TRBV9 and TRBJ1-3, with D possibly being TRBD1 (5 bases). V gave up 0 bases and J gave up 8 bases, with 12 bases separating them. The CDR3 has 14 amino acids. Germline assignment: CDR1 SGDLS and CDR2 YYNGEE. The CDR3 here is CASSVDATRDTIYF. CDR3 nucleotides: TGTGCCAGCAGCGTAGATGCGACCAGGGACACCATATATTTT.

Here the CDR3 reads CAWSVRGTETQYF. The CDR3 nucleotides are TGTGCCTGGAGTGTACGGGGAACGGAGACCCAGTACTTC. The rearrangement uses TRBV30 and TRBJ2-5; possibly TRBD2 for D (5 bases). V was trimmed by 0 bases and J by 5 bases, leaving 10 bases between them. From germline, CDR1 is GTSNPN and CDR2 SVGIG (reference sequence). The length of the CDR3 is 13 residues.

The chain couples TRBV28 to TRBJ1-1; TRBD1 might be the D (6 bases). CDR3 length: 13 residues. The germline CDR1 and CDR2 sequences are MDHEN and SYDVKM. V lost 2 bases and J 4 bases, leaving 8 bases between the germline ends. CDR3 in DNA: TGTGCCAGCAGTTTAAACAGGGTCACTGAAGCTTTCTTT. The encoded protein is CASSLNRVTEAFF.

For the CDR3, the DNA is TGCGCCAGCAGCCTTACCGGGACAGCGGGCGTGGTTTTCTTT. Encoded protein: CASSLTGTAGVVFF. The V call is TRBV4-3, the J call TRBJ1-1, with 7 bases fitting TRBD1. The V gene end was trimmed by 4 bases and the J gene end by 13 bases; junction bases not matched to a gene: 15. Per the germline V gene, CDR1 is LGHNA and CDR2 is YSLEER. There are 14 residues in the CDR3.

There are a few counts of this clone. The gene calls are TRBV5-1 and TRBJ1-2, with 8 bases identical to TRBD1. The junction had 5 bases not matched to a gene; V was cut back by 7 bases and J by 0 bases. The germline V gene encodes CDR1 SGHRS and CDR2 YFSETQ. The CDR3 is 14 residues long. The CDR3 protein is CASARTGTNYGYTF. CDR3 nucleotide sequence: TGCGCCAGCGCAAGGACAGGGACTAACTATGGCTACACCTTC.